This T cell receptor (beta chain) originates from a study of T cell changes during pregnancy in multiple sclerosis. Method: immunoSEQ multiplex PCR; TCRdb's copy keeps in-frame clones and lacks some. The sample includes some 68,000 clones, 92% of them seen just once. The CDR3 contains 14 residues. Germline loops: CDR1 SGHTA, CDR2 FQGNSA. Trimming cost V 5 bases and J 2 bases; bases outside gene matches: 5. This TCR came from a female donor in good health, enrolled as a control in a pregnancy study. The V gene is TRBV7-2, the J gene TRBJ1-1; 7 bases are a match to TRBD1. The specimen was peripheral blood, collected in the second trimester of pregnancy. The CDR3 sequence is CASSRDRVNTEAFF. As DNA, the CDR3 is TGTGCCAGCAGCCGTGACAGGGTTAACACTGAAGCTTTCTTT.